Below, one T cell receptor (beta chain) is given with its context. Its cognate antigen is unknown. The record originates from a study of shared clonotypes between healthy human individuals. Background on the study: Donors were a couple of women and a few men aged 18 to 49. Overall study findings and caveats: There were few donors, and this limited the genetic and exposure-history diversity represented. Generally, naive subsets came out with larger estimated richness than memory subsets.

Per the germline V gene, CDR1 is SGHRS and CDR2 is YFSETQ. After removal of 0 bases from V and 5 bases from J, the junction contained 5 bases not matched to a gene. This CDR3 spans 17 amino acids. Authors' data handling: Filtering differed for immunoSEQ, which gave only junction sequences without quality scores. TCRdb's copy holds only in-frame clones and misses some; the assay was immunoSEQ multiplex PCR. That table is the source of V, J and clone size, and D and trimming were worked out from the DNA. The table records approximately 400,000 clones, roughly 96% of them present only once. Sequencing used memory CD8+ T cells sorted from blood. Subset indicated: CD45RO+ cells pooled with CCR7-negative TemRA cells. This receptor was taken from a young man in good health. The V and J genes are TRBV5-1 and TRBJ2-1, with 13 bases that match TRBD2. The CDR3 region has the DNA TGCGCCAGCAGCTTGGGGTTGACTAGCGGGAGGAACAATGAGCAGTTCTTC. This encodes CASSLGLTSGRNNEQFF. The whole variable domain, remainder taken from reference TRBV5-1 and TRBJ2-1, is KAGVTQTPRYLIKTRGQQVTLSCSPISGHRSVSWYQQTPGQGLQFLFEYFSETQRNKGNFPGRFSGRQFSNSRSEMNVSTLELGDSALYLCASSLGLTSGRNNEQFFGPGTRLTVL.